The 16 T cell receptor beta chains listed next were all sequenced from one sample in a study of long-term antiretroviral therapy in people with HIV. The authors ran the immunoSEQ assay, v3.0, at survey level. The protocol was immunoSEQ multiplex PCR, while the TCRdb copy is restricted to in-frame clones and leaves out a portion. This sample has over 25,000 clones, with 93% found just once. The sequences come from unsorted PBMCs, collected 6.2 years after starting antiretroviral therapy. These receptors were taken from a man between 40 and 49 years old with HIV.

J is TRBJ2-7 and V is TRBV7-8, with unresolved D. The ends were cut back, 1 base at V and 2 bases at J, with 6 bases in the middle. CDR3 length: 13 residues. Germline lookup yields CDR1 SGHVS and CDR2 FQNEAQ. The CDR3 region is CASSLGGTYEQYF. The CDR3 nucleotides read TGTGCCAGCAGCTTAGGGGGTACCTACGAGCAGTACTTC.

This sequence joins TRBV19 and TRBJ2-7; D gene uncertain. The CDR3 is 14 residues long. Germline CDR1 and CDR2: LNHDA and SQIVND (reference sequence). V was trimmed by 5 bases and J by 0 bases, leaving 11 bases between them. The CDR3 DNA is TGTGCCAGTAGTCCCCGGACCGGCTCCTACGAGCAGTACTTC. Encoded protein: CASSPRTGSYEQYF.

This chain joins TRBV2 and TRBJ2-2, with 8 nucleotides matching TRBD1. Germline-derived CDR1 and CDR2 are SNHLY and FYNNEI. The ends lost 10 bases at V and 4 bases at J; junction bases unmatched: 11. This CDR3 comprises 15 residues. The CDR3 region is CATRSGGVGTGELFF. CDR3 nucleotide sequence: TGTGCCACCCGCTCAGGGGGCGTTGGCACCGGGGAGCTGTTTTTT.

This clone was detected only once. CDR3 protein: CASSLGGENTGELFF. The DNA for the CDR3 is TGCGCCAGCAGCTTGGGGGGTGAGAACACCGGGGAGCTGTTTTTT. The chain joins TRBV5-1 to TRBJ2-2; D uncertain. CDR1 and CDR2 from the germline V gene are SGHRS and YFSETQ. V lost 0 bases to trimming and J lost 1 base, with 7 bases between them. There are 15 residues in the CDR3.

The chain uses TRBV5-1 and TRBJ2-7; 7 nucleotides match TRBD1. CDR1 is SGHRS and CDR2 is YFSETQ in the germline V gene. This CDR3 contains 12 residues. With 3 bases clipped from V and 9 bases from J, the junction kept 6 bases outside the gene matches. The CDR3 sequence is CASSYGQDVQYF. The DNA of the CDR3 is TGCGCCAGCAGCTACGGACAGGATGTGCAGTACTTC.

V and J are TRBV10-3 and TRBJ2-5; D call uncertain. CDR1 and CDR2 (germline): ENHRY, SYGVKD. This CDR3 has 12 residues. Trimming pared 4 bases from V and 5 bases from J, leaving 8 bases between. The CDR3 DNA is TGTGCCATCAGTGGCTCGTCTGAGACCCAGTACTTC. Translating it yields CAISGSSETQYF.

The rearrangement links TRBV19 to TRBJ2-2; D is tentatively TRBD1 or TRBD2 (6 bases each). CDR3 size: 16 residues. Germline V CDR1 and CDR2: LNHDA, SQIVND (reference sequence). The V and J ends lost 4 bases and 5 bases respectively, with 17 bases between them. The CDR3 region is CASSTPGGAGTGELFF. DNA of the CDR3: TGTGCCAGTAGTACCCCCGGGGGCGCGGGTACCGGGGAGCTGTTTTTT.

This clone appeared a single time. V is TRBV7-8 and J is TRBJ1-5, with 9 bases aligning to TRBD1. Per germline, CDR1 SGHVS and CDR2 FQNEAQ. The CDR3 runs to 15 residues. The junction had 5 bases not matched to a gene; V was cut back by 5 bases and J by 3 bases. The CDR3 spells CASSLQGAVNQPQHF. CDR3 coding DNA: TGTGCCAGCAGCCTACAGGGGGCGGTCAATCAGCCCCAGCATTTT.

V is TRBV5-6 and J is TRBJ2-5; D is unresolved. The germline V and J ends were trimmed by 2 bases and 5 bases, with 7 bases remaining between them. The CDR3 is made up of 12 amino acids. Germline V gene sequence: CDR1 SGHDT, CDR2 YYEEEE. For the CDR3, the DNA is TGTGCCAGCAGCTTTTATATGGAGACCCAGTACTTC. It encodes CASSFYMETQYF.

The CDR3 region is CASSPAKRWVEQYF. CDR3 nucleotides: TGTGCCAGCAGTCCCGCTAAGAGATGGGTCGAGCAGTACTTC. The V call is TRBV11-2, the J call TRBJ2-7; no definite D call. The CDR3 is 14 amino acids. Germline CDR1 is SGHAT and CDR2 is FQNNGV. Trimming left V 6 bases short and J 6 bases short, with 18 bases between.

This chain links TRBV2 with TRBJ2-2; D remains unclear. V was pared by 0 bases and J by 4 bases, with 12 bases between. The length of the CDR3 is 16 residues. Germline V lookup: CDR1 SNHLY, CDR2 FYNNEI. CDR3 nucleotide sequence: TGTGCCAGCAGTGAAGCGTTTGAAGGGCCCACCGGGGAGCTGTTTTTT. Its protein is CASSEAFEGPTGELFF. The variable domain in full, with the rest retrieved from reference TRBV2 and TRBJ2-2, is EPEVTQTPSHQVTQMGQEVILRCVPISNHLYFYWYRQILGQKVEFLVSFYNNEISEKSEIFDDQFSVERPDGSNFTLKIRSTKLEDSAMYFCASSEAFEGPTGELFFGEGSRLTVL.

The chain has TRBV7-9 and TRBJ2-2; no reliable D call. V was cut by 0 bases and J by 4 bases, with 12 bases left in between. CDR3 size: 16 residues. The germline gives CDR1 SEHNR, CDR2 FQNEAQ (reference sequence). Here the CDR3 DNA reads TGTGCCAGCAGCTTAGCCCATGGGTCAACCACCGGGGAGCTGTTTTTT. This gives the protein CASSLAHGSTTGELFF.

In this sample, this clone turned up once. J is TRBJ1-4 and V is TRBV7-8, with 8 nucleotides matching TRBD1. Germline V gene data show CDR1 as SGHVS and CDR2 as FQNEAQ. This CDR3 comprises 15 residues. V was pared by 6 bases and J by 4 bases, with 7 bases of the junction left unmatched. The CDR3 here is CASSFDRGVNEKLFF. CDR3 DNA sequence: TGTGCCAGCAGTTTCGACAGGGGAGTTAATGAAAAACTGTTTTTT.

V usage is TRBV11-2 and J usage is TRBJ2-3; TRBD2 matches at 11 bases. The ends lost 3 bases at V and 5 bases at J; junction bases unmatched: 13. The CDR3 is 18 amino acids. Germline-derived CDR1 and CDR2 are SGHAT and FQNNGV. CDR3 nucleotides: TGTGCCAGCAGCTTCATCATAGCTAGCGGGGGGATAGGAGATACGCAGTATTTT. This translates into CASSFIIASGGIGDTQYF. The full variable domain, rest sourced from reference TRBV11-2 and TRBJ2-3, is EAGVAQSPRYKIIEKRQSVAFWCNPISGHATLYWYQQILGQGPKLLIQFQNNGVVDDSQLPKDRFSAERLKGVDSTLKIQPAKLEDSAVYLCASSFIIASGGIGDTQYFGPGTRLTVL.

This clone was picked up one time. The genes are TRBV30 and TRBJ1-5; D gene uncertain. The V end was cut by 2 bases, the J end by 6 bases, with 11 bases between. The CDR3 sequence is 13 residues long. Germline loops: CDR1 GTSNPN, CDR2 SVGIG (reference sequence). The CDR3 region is CAWSHSEGQPQHF. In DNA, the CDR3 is TGTGCCTGGAGTCACTCAGAGGGTCAGCCCCAGCATTTT.

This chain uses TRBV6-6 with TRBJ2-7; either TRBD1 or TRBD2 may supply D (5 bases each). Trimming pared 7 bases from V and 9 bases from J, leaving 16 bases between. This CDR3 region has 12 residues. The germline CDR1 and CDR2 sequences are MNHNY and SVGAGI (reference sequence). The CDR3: CASTQVPGTQYF. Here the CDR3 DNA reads TGTGCCAGCACCCAGGTCCCCGGGACGCAGTACTTC.